The 26 T cell receptor beta chains given below trace back to one sample, sequenced in a study of blood T cell repertoires in COVID-19. Assay used: immunoSEQ multiplex PCR; TCRdb lists only in-frame clones, some missing. The data contain roughly 150,000 clones, 80% to 85% of them seen just once; the ten biggest clones take up around 4%. Sequenced material: peripheral blood. These receptors came from an elderly woman with acute or convalescent COVID-19.

This clone was seen more than once but under ten times. The chain is built from TRBV3-1 (or the pseudogene TRBV3-2) and TRBJ1-2; D remains unclear. Germline-derived CDR1 and CDR2 are LGHDT and YNNKEL (reference sequence). V dropped 4 bases and J dropped 8 bases, with 14 bases sitting between them. The CDR3 consists of 13 residues. The DNA of the CDR3 is TGTGCCAGCAGCCCTATTCGCCGAGGGGGCTACACCTTC. This sequence encodes CASSPIRRGGYTF.

The chain employs TRBV24-1 and TRBJ2-7, with TRBD2 matching over 8 bases. V was clipped by 0 bases and J by 4 bases; unmatched bases: 22. CDR1 and CDR2 (germline): KGHDR, SFDVKD. CDR3 length: 21 residues. The CDR3 loop is CATSDLTDPKETSGTFYEQYF. CDR3 nucleotide sequence: TGTGCCACCAGTGATTTGACCGACCCAAAAGAAACTAGCGGAACTTTTTACGAGCAGTACTTC.

The J gene is TRBJ1-1, the V gene TRBV11-2; possibly TRBD1 for D (5 bases). Per the germline V gene, CDR1 is SGHAT and CDR2 is FQNNGV. The CDR3 has 14 residues. V dropped 8 bases and J dropped 4 bases, with 17 bases sitting between them. The CDR3 DNA follows: TGTGCCAGCCTTGCGTTCGGGGGTCGCACTGAAGCTTTCTTT. Encoded protein: CASLAFGGRTEAFF.

This chain links TRBV18 with TRBJ1-4; TRBD1 is a possible D gene (6 bases). V was trimmed by 3 bases and J by 4 bases, leaving 15 bases between them. CDR1 is KGHSH, CDR2 LQKENI, per germline. The CDR3 consists of 16 residues. In DNA form, the CDR3 reads TGTGCCAGCTCACCGATGGCCCAGGGGTATAATGAAAAACTGTTTTTT. Protein sequence: CASSPMAQGYNEKLFF.

The chain has TRBV5-1 and TRBJ2-6; TRBD2 is a possible D gene (7 bases). CDR3 length equals 18 residues. Germline V gene data show CDR1 as SGHRS and CDR2 as YFSETQ. Trimming shortened V by 3 bases and J by 1 base, and 17 bases separated the two germline ends. The CDR3: CASSYSGGRGSGANVLTF. DNA for the CDR3: TGCGCCAGCAGCTACTCCGGGGGGCGGGGTTCTGGGGCCAACGTCCTGACTTTC.

Written as DNA, the CDR3 is TGTGCCACCAACTTCGGGGAAAGCACAGATACGCAGTATTTT. Translating it yields CATNFGESTDTQYF. This chain joins TRBV15 and TRBJ2-3; the D gene is possibly TRBD2 (5 bases). Germline V gene lookup returns CDR1 LNHNV and CDR2 YYDKDF (reference sequence). The CDR3 has 14 residues. Trimming shortened V by 7 bases and J by 0 bases, and 11 bases separated the two germline ends. Drawing the rest from reference TRBV15 and TRBJ2-3, the complete variable domain is DAMVIQNPRYQVTQFGKPVTLSCSQTLNHNVMYWYQQKSSQAPKLLFHYYDKDFNNEADTPDNFQSRRPNTSFCFLDIRSPGLGDTAMYLCATNFGESTDTQYFGPGTRLTVL.

J is TRBJ1-5 and V is TRBV2, with 7 bases that match TRBD1. The J segment lost 2 bases and the V segment lost 6 bases, leaving 4 bases of the junction unmatched. This CDR3 has 14 amino acids. In germline, CDR1 is SNHLY, CDR2 FYNNEI. The CDR3 protein is CASRFDRGNQPQHF. In DNA form, the CDR3 reads TGTGCCAGCAGATTCGACAGGGGCAATCAGCCCCAGCATTTT.

The V gene is TRBV11-2, the J gene TRBJ2-1; 14 bases map to TRBD2. V lost 5 bases to trimming and J lost 10 bases; unmatched junction nucleotides: 13. CDR1 is SGHAT, CDR2 FQNNGV, per germline. This CDR3 is built from 17 residues. CDR3 in DNA: TGTGCCAGCAGCCCGACTAGCGGGAGGGCCCTTTTGGCGGAGCAGTTCTTC. This codes for CASSPTSGRALLAEQFF. Filled out from reference TRBV11-2 and TRBJ2-1, the complete variable domain reads EAGVAQSPRYKIIEKRQSVAFWCNPISGHATLYWYQQILGQGPKLLIQFQNNGVVDDSQLPKDRFSAERLKGVDSTLKIQPAKLEDSAVYLCASSPTSGRALLAEQFFGPGTRLTVL.

The CDR3 bases are TGTGCCAGCAGTGCGGGACTTCGCATCTACGAGCAGTACTTC. This sequence encodes CASSAGLRIYEQYF. The chain recombines TRBV2 with TRBJ2-7, with D perhaps matching TRBD2 (6 bases). Germline V gives CDR1 SNHLY, CDR2 FYNNEI. The CDR3 has 14 residues. V shed 4 bases and J shed 3 bases, with 13 bases lying between them.

This sequence joins TRBV5-4 and TRBJ2-1, with 10 bases that match TRBD2. The ends lost 1 base at V and 4 bases at J; junction bases unmatched: 5. Per the germline V gene, CDR1 is SGHNT and CDR2 is YYREEE (reference sequence). The CDR3 runs 16 residues. The CDR3 loop reads CASSLTSGAQYNEQFF. The CDR3 region has the DNA TGTGCCAGCAGCTTGACTAGCGGGGCCCAGTACAATGAGCAGTTCTTC.

The CDR3 loop reads CASSEAGGSSYEQYF. The CDR3, as DNA: TGTGCCAGCAGTGAAGCCGGCGGTAGCTCCTACGAGCAGTACTTC. This chain uses TRBV2 with TRBJ2-7; no clear D. The CDR3 spans 15 residues. Looked up from germline, CDR1 is SNHLY and CDR2 is FYNNEI. V was pared by 0 bases and J by 0 bases, with 9 bases between.

This clone has only one observation. This sequence joins TRBV18 and TRBJ2-3; TRBD1 is a possible D gene (5 bases). Between the trimmed V and J ends, which lost 6 bases and 1 base, there was a span of 14 bases. This CDR3 region has 15 residues. Germline CDR1 reads KGHSH; CDR2 reads LQKENI. CDR3 residues: CASSQLQGRTDTQYF. DNA for the CDR3: TGTGCCAGCTCTCAACTTCAGGGCCGCACAGATACGCAGTATTTT.

This chain uses TRBV5-6 with TRBJ1-3; 7 bases are shared with TRBD1. Germline assignment: CDR1 SGHDT and CDR2 YYEEEE. The CDR3 consists of 15 residues. Germline trimming cut 4 bases from V and 9 bases from J; bases unmatched to any gene: 13. The CDR3 loop is CASSRTGPNRGTIYF. The CDR3 DNA follows: TGTGCCAGCAGCAGGACAGGACCGAACCGGGGCACCATATATTTT.

The chain is built from TRBV28 and TRBJ1-6; a possible D gene is TRBD1 (5 bases). This CDR3 comprises 8 residues. Germline V CDR1 and CDR2: MDHEN, SYDVKM. CDR3 sequence: CEGSPLHF. The CDR3 nucleotides are TGTGAGGGGTCACCCCTCCACTTT. Combining the CDR3 with reference TRBV28 and TRBJ1-6 gives the whole variable domain DVKVTQSSRYLVKRTGEKVFLECVQDMDHENMFWYRQDPGLGLRLIYFSYDVKMKEKGDIPEGYSVSREKKERFSLILESASTNQTSMYLCEGSPLHFGNGTRLTVT.

V usage is TRBV30 and J usage is TRBJ1-5; 9 bases map to TRBD1. CDR3 size: 13 residues. Germline V CDR1 and CDR2: GTSNPN, SVGIG (reference sequence). Germline trimming cut 5 bases from V and 6 bases from J; bases unmatched to any gene: 5. The CDR3 bases are TGTGCCTGGCAACAGGGGGCTGTTCAGCCCCAGCATTTT. Translation gives CAWQQGAVQPQHF.

A remark on this clone: One end of the junction is discordant with germline, which a read error may explain. The genes are TRBV5-1 and TRBJ1-5; D is unclear. Germline-derived CDR1 and CDR2 are SGHRS and YFSETQ. The CDR3 extends over 11 amino acids. This CDR3 is CASSCPGIRDF. The CDR3 DNA is TGCGCCAGCAGCTGCCCCGGGATAAGGGATTTT.

This sequence joins TRBV7-2 and TRBJ2-2, with 12 bases that match TRBD1. V trimming: 5 bases; J trimming: 5 bases; junction bases outside the gene matches: 6. Germline loops: CDR1 SGHTA, CDR2 FQGNSA. The CDR3 totals 16 residues. CDR3 nucleotide sequence: TGTGCCAGCAGCCCGGGACAGGGGGCAGTAACCGGGGAGCTGTTTTTT. Amino acid sequence: CASSPGQGAVTGELFF.

The chain has TRBV7-2 and TRBJ2-7, with TRBD1 matching over 7 bases. The CDR3 length is 11 residues. In germline, CDR1 is SGHTA, CDR2 FQGNSA. With 5 bases clipped from V and 6 bases from J, the junction kept 1 base outside the gene matches. The CDR3 DNA follows: TGTGCCAGCAGCGACAGGGCCGAGCAGTACTTC. This translates into CASSDRAEQYF.

The rearrangement joins TRBV18 to TRBJ2-1, with 12 nucleotides matching TRBD2. Trimming at V came to 1 base and at J to 11 bases, leaving 6 bases not matched to a gene. The CDR3 spans 15 residues. The germline V gene has CDR1 KGHSH and CDR2 LQKENI. The DNA of the CDR3 is TGTGCCAGCTCACCACGACTAGCGGGGGCCCAAAAGCAGTTCTTC. It codes for CASSPRLAGAQKQFF.

V and J are TRBV15 and TRBJ2-6, with D maybe TRBD2 (6 bases). CDR1 and CDR2 (germline): LNHNV, YYDKDF (reference sequence). V dropped 2 bases and J dropped 2 bases, with 19 bases sitting between them. The CDR3 has 19 residues. This CDR3 is CATSRTRDSPFTGANVLTF. The CDR3 bases are TGTGCCACCAGCAGAACCCGGGACTCCCCGTTTACTGGGGCCAACGTCCTGACTTTC.

This chain uses TRBV15 with TRBJ2-2; a weak D match, TRBD2 (7 bases). This CDR3 is built from 16 residues. Germline CDR1 and CDR2: LNHNV and YYDKDF (reference sequence). V lost 8 bases and J lost 4, with 20 bases in between. Here the CDR3 reads CATRLGGGPVTGELFF. CDR3 bases: TGTGCCACCCGTCTAGGGGGGGGGCCTGTCACCGGGGAGCTGTTTTTT.

CDR3 protein: CSAWTGMNTEAFF. CDR3 DNA: TGCAGCGCTTGGACAGGGATGAACACTGAAGCTTTCTTT. The chain has TRBV29-1 and TRBJ1-1; the match to TRBD1 covers 8 bases. The V gene's germline CDR1 is SQVTM and CDR2 ANQGSEA. V was clipped by 7 bases and J by 0 bases; unmatched bases: 4. The CDR3 contains 13 residues. The full variable domain, its missing parts supplied by reference TRBV29-1 and TRBJ1-1, is SAVISQKPSRDICQRGTSLTIQCQVDSQVTMMFWYRQQPGQSLTLIATANQGSEATYESGFVIDKFPISRPNLTFSTLTVSNMSPEDSSIYLCSAWTGMNTEAFFGQGTRLTVV.

V gene TRBV28 combines with J gene TRBJ2-7; TRBD1 matches 8 bases. Germline V gene sequence: CDR1 MDHEN, CDR2 SYDVKM. The CDR3 runs to 16 residues. The V segment lost 3 bases and the J segment 7 bases; nucleotides outside the gene matches: 14. The DNA of the CDR3 is TGTGCCAGCAGTTTGTCCATACTGGGTGGACAGGGTGAGCAGTACTTC. It specifies CASSLSILGGQGEQYF.

In DNA form, the CDR3 reads TGTGCCATCAGTGAGTCTCTGAGGAGCACTGAAGCTTTCTTT. Translated: CAISESLRSTEAFF. J is TRBJ1-1 and V is TRBV10-3, with D uncertain. The V gene lost 0 bases and the J gene lost 4 bases, with 9 bases spanning the gap. Germline V gene data show CDR1 as ENHRY and CDR2 as SYGVKD. The CDR3 is 14 amino acids.

The V gene is TRBV24-1, the J gene TRBJ2-5; D is perhaps TRBD1 (5 bases). The CDR3 is 14 residues long. The germline V and J ends were trimmed by 4 bases and 3 bases, with 11 bases remaining between them. Germline V gene sequence: CDR1 KGHDR, CDR2 SFDVKD. The CDR3 reads CATSDILGEETQYF. In nucleotides, the CDR3 is TGTGCCACCAGTGACATCCTAGGGGAAGAGACCCAGTACTTC.

The rearrangement links TRBV5-4 to TRBJ2-7, with 7 nucleotides matching TRBD1. Germline lookup yields CDR1 SGHNT and CDR2 YYREEE (reference sequence). Trimming took 3 bases from V and 6 from J; bases not matched to a gene: 9. CDR3 length: 14 residues. The CDR3 spells CASSYRDRASEQYF. In DNA form, the CDR3 reads TGTGCCAGCAGCTACCGGGACAGAGCCAGCGAGCAGTACTTC.